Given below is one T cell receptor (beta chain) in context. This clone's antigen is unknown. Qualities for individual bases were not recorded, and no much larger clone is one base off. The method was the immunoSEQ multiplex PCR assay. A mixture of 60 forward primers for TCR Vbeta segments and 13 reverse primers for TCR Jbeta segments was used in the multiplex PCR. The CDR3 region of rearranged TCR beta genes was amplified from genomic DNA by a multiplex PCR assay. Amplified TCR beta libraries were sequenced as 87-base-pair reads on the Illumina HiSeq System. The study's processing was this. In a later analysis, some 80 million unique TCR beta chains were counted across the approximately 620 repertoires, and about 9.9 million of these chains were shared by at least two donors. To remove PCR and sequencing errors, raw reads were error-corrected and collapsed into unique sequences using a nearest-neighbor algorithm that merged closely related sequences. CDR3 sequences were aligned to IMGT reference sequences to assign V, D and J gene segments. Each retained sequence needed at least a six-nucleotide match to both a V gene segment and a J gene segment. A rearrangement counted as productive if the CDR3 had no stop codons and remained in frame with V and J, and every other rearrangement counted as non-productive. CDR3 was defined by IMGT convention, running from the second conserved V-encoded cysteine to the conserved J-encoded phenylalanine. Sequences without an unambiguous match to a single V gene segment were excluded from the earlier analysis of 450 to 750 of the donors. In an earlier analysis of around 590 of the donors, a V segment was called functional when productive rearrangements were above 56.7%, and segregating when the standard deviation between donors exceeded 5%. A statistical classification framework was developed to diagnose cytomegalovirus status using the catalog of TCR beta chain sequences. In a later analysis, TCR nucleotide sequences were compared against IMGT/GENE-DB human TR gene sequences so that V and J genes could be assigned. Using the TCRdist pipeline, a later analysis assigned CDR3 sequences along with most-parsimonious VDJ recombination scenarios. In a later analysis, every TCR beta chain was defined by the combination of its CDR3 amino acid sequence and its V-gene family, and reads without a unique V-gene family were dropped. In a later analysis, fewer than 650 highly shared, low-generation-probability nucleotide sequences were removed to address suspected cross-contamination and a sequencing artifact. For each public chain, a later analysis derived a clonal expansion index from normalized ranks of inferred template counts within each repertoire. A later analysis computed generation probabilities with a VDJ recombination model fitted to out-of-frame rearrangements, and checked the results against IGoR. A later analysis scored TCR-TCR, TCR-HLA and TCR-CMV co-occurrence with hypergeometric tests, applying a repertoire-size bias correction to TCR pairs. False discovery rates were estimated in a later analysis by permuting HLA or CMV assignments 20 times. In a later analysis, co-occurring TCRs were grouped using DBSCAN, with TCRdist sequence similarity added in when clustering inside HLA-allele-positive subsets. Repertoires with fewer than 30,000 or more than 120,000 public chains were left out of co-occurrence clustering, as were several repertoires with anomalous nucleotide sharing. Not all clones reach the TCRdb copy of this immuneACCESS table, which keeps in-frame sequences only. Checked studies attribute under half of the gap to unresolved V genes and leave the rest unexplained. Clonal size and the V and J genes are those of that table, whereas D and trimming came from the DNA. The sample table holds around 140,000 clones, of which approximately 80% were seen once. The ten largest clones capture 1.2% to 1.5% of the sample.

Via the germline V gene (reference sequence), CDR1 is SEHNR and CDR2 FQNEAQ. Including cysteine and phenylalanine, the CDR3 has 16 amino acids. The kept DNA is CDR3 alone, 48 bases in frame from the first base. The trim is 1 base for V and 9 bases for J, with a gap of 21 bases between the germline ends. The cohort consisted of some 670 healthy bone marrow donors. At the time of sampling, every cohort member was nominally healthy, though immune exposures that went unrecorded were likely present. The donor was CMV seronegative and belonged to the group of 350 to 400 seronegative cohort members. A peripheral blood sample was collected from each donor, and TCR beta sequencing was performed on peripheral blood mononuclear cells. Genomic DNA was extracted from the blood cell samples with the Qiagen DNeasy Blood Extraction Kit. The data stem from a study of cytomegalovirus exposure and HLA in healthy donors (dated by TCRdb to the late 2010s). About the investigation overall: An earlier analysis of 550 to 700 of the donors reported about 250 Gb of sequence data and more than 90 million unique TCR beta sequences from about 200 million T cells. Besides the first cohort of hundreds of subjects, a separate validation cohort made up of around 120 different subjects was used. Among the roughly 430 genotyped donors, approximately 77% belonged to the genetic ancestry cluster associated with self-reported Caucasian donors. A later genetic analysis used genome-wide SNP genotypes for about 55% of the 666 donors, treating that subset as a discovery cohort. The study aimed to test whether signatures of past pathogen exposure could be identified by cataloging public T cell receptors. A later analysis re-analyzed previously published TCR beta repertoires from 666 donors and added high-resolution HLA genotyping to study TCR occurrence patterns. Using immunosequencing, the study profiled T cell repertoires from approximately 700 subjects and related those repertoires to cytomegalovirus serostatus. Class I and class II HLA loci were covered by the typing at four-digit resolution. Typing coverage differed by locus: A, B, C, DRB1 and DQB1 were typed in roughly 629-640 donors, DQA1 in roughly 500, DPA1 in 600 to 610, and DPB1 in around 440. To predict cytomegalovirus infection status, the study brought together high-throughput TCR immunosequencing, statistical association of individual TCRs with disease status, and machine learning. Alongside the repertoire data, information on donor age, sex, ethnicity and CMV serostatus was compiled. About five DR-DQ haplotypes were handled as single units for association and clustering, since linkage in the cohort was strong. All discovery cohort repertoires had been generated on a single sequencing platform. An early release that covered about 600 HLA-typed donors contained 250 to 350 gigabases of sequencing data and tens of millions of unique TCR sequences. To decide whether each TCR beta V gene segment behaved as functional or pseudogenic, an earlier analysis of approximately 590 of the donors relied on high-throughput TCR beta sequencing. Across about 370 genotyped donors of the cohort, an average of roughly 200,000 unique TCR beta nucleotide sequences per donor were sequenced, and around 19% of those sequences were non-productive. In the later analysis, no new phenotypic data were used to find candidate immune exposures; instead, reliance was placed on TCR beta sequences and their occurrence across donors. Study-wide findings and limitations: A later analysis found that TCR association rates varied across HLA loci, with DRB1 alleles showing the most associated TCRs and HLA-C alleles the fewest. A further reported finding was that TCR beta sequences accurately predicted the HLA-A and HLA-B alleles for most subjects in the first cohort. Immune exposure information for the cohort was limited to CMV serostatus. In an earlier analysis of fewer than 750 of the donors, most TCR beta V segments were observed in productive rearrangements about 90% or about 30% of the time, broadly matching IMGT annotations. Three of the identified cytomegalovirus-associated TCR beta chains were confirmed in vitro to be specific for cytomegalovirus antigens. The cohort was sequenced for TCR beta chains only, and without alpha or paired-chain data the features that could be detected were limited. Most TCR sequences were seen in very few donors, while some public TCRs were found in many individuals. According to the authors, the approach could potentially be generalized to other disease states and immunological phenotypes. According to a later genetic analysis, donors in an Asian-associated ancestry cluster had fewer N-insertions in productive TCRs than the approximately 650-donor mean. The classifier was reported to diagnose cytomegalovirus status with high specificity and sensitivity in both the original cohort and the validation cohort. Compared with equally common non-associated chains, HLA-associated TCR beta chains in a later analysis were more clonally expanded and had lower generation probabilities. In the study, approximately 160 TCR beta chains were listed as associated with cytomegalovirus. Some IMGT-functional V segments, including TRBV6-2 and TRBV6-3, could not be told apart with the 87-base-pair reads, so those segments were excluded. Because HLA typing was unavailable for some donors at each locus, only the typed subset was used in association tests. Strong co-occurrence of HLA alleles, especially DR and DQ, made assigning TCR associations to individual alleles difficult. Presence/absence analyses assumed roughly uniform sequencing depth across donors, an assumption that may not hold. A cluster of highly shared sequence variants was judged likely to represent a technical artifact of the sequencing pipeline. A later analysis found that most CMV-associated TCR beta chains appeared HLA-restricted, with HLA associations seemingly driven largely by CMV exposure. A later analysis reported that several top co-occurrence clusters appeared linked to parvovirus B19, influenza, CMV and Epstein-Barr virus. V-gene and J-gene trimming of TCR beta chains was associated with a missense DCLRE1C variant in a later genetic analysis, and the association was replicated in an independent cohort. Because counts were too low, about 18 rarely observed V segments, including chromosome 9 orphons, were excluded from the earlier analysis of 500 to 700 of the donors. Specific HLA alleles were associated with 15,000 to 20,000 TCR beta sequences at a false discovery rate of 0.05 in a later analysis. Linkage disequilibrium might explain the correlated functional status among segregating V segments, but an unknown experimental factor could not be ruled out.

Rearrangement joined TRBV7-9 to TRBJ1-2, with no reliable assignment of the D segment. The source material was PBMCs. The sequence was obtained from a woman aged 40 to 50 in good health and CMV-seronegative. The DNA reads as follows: TGTGCCAGCAGCTTAGTCCATCGCGGTTCAGCATGGAGCTACACCTTC. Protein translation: CASSLVHRGSAWSYTF.